The next 7 T cell receptor beta chains were all read from a single sample in a study of technical replicates of blood from a few donors. Measured with immunoSEQ multiplex PCR; TCRdb has only the in-frame clones, and not every one. The sample carries fewer than 90,000 clones, just under 95% recorded once. The sample was T cells isolated from PBMCs. These TCRs come from a human donor in good health.

The chain couples TRBV29-1 to TRBJ2-3, with TRBD2 matching 7 bases. The CDR3 has 14 amino acids. Unmatched junction bases numbered 7, after V lost 7 bases and J lost 0 bases. The germline CDR1 and CDR2 sequences are SQVTM and ANQGSEA. The chain's CDR3 is CSARAGYSTDTQYF. DNA of the CDR3: TGCAGCGCGCGAGCGGGATATAGCACAGATACGCAGTATTTT.

V and J are TRBV28 and TRBJ2-3; D perhaps matches TRBD2 (6 bases). The CDR3 is 14 residues long. The germline CDR1 and CDR2 sequences are MDHEN and SYDVKM. V lost 5 bases and J 8 bases, leaving 17 bases between the germline ends. The CDR3 spells CASSTRDWFGTQYF. The CDR3 DNA follows: TGTGCCAGCAGTACCCGGGACTGGTTTGGTACGCAGTATTTT.

This rearrangement joins TRBV5-1 to TRBJ2-7, with D possibly TRBD2 on 5 matching bases. The CDR3 totals 14 residues. CDR1 and CDR2 (germline): SGHRS, YFSETQ. The V end was cut by 4 bases, the J end by 0 bases, with 11 bases between. CDR3 nucleotides: TGCGCCAGCAGCCCGCCCGGGGTCTCCTACGAGCAGTACTTC. Translated: CASSPPGVSYEQYF.

The CDR3 DNA is TGTGCCAGCAGCCAAGATACTGACTACGAGCAGTACTTC. This translates into CASSQDTDYEQYF. The chain couples TRBV14 to TRBJ2-7; D not certain. The CDR3 consists of 13 residues. Germline values: CDR1 SGHDN, CDR2 FVKESK. Trimming cost V 0 bases and J 3 bases, with 6 bases left between them.

The chain is built from TRBV5-1 and TRBJ1-3; no clear D gene. The V gene lost 3 bases and the J gene lost 0 bases, with 10 bases spanning the gap. The CDR3 runs 15 residues. From germline, CDR1 is SGHRS and CDR2 YFSETQ. The CDR3: CASSSGGISGNTIYF. The CDR3 coding sequence is TGCGCCAGCAGCTCCGGCGGGATCTCTGGAAACACCATATATTTT.

The V gene is TRBV9, the J gene TRBJ2-7; D unclear. V shed 3 bases and J shed 0 bases, with 10 bases lying between them. The CDR3 runs 14 residues. In germline, CDR1 is SGDLS, CDR2 YYNGEE. This CDR3 reads CASSGEISSYEQYF. The CDR3 region has the DNA TGTGCCAGCAGCGGAGAGATAAGCTCCTACGAGCAGTACTTC.

CDR3: CASRPATGLNSPLHF. In nucleotides, the CDR3 is TGTGCCAGCAGACCCGCGACAGGGCTTAATTCACCCCTCCACTTT. The rearrangement links TRBV7-9 to TRBJ1-6; 7 nucleotides line up with TRBD1. Germline CDR1 SEHNR, CDR2 FQNEAQ (reference sequence). The CDR3 runs 15 residues. V shed 6 bases, J shed 6 bases, and the junction held 8 bases outside the gene matches.